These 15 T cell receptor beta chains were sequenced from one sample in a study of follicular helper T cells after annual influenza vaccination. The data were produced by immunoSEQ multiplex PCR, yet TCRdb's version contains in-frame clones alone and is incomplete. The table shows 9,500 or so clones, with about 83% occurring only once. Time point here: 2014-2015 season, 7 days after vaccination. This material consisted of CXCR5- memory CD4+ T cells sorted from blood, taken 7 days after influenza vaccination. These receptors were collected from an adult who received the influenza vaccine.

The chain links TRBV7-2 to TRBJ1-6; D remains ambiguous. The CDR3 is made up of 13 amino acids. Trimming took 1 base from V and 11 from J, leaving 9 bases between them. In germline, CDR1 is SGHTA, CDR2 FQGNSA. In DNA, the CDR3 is TGTGCCAGCAGCTTAGTAGGGCGGACACCCCTCCACTTT. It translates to CASSLVGRTPLHF.

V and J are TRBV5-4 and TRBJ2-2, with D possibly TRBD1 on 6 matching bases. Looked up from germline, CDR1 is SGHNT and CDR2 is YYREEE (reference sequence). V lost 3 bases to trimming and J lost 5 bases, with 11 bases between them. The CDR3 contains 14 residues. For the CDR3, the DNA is TGTGCCAGCAGCTGGGGGCGGAGGACCGGGGAGCTGTTTTTT. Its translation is CASSWGRRTGELFF.

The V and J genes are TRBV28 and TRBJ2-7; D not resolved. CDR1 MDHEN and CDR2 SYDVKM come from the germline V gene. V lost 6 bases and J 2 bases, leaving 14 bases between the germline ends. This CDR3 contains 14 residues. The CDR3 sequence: CASSQVGQPYEQYF. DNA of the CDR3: TGTGCCAGCAGCCAGGTGGGTCAGCCCTACGAGCAGTACTTC.

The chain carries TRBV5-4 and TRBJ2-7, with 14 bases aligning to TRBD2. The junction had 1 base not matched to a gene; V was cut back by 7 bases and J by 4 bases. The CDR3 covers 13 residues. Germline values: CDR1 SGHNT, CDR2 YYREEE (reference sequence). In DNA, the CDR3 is TGTGCCAGCGGGACTAGCGGGGGTTACGAGCAGTACTTC. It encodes CASGTSGGYEQYF. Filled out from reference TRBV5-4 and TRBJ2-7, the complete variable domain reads ETGVTQSPTHLIKTRGQQVTLRCSSQSGHNTVSWYQQALGQGPQFIFQYYREEENGRGNFPPRFSGLQFPNYSSELNVNALELDDSALYLCASGTSGGYEQYFGPGTRLTVT.

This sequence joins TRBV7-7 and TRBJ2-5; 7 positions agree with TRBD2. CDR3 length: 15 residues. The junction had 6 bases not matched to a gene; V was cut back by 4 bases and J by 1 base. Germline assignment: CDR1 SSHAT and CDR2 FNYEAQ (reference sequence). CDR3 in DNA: TGTGCCAGCAGCTCGAACCCGGGGGGCCAAGAGACCCAGTACTTC. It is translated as CASSSNPGGQETQYF.

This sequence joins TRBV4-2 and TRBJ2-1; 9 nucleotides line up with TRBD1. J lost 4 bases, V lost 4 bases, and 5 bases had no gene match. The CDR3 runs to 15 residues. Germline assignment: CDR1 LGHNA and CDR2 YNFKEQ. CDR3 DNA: TGTGCCAGCAGCCCCGGGGACAGGGTTTACAATGAGCAGTTCTTC. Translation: CASSPGDRVYNEQFF.

Here the CDR3 reads CASSFGANYGYTF. The CDR3 DNA reads as TGTGCCAGCAGCTTCGGGGCCAACTATGGCTACACCTTC. This sequence joins TRBV7-2 and TRBJ1-2, with D perhaps TRBD1 (5 bases). The CDR3 extends over 13 amino acids. Trimming pared 3 bases from V and 2 bases from J, leaving 7 bases between. Germline assignment: CDR1 SGHTA and CDR2 FQGNSA.

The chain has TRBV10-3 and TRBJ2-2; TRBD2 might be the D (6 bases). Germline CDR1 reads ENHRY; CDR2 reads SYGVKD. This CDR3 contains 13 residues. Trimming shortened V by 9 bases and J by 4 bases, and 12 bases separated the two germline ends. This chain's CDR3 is CAIYAGSTGELFF. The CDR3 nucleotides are TGTGCCATTTATGCGGGGAGCACCGGGGAGCTGTTTTTT.

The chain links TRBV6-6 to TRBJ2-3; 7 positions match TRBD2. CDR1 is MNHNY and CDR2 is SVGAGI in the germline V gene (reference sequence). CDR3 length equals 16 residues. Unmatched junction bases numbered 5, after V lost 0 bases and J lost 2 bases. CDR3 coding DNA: TGTGCCAGCAGTTACTCACGGGGAGGGACCACAGATACGCAGTATTTT. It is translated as CASSYSRGGTTDTQYF.

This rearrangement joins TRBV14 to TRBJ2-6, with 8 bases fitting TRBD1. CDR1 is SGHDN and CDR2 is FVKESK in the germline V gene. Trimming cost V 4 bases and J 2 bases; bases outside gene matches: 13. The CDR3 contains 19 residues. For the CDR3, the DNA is TGTGCCAGCAGCCGTGGACGGGACAGGTACCTGACTGGGGCCAACGTCCTGACTTTC. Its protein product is CASSRGRDRYLTGANVLTF.

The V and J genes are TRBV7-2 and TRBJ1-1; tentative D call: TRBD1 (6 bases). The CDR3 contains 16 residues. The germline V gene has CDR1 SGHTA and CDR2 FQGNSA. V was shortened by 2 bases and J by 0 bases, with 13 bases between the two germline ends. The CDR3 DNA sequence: TGTGCCAGCAGCTTAACGGGGGCGAGAGTGAACACTGAAGCTTTCTTT. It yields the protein CASSLTGARVNTEAFF.

As DNA, the CDR3 is TGTGCCAGCAGGAGGGCTAGCGGGACCTACGAGCAGTACTTC. Its protein product is CASRRASGTYEQYF. The gene calls are TRBV28 and TRBJ2-7; 9 positions agree with TRBD2. The CDR3 totals 14 residues. Trimming at V came to 6 bases and at J to 2 bases, leaving 5 bases not matched to a gene. The V gene's germline CDR1 is MDHEN and CDR2 SYDVKM.

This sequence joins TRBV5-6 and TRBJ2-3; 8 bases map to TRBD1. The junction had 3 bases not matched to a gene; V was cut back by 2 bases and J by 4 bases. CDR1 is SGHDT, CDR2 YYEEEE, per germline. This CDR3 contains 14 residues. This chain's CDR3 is CASSFGQGADTQYF. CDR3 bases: TGTGCCAGCAGCTTCGGACAGGGCGCAGATACGCAGTATTTT.

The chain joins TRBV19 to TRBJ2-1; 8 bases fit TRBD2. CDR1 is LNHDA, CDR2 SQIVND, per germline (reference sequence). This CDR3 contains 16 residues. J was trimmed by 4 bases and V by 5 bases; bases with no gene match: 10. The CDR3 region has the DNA TGTGCCAGTAGTCCCCAATGGCGGGAGGATTACAATGAGCAGTTCTTC. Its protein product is CASSPQWREDYNEQFF.

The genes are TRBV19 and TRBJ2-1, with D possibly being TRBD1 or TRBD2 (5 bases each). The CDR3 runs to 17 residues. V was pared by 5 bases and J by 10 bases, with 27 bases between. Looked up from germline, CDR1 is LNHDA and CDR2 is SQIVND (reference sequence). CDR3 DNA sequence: TGTGCCAGTAGTCGCTCGCCCACCGGGACCAACCCTTTGGAGCAGTTCTTC. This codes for CASSRSPTGTNPLEQFF.